The clone carrying this TCR beta chain was counted a single time. TCRdb's table, derived via immunoSEQ multiplex PCR, lists solely in-frame clones and lacks some. The top ten hold approximately 2% of the sample, which has tens of thousands of clones, approximately 88% seen once. This CDR3 is 14 amino acids long. Germline V gene lookup returns CDR1 LNHNV and CDR2 YYDKDF (reference sequence). V lost 8 bases to trimming and J lost 2 bases, with 12 bases between them. These data are taken from a study of lymphopenia after photon versus proton radiotherapy. The sample consisted of peripheral blood, taken from a patient treated with proton-based radiotherapy. The sequence was collected from a man aged 60-69 years with pancreatic cancer. The chain employs TRBV15 and TRBJ2-2; tentatively, D is TRBD2 (6 bases). The CDR3 DNA reads as TGTGCCACCGCCCGCGGGACTAACACCGGGGAGCTGTTTTTT. This codes for CATARGTNTGELFF.